The 8 T cell receptor beta chains below all came from one sample that was sequenced in a study of blood T cell repertoires in COVID-19. Assay: immunoSEQ multiplex PCR; the TCRdb copy retains only in-frame clones and omits some. The sample includes 250,000 to 350,000 clones, roughly 83% of them seen just once. The material sequenced was peripheral blood. The origin of the receptors is a human donor with COVID-19, enrolled during active disease. The donor label of this sample is uncertain.

The rearrangement uses TRBV9 and TRBJ2-1; D is uncertain. This CDR3 spans 13 amino acids. Per germline, CDR1 SGDLS and CDR2 YYNGEE. V was pared by 2 bases and J by 2 bases, with 5 bases between. CDR3 sequence (DNA): TGTGCCAGCAGCGTTGGCCCCTACAATGAGCAGTTCTTC. It specifies CASSVGPYNEQFF.

The V and J genes are TRBV7-2 and TRBJ2-2; 10 bases are a match to TRBD2. In germline, CDR1 is SGHTA, CDR2 FQGNSA. The J segment lost 6 bases and the V segment lost 2 bases, leaving 3 bases of the junction unmatched. The CDR3 has 15 residues. The CDR3 reads CASSLTSGTAGELFF. CDR3 coding DNA: TGTGCCAGCAGCTTAACTAGCGGGACGGCCGGGGAGCTGTTTTTT.

This sequence joins TRBV24-1 and TRBJ1-3, with no clear D. CDR3 length: 15 residues. Germline V CDR1 and CDR2: KGHDR, SFDVKD. Trimming removed 4 bases from V and 0 bases from J, with 9 bases in between. CDR3 protein: CATSDSGVSGNTIYF. CDR3 in DNA: TGTGCCACCAGTGACTCCGGGGTCTCTGGAAACACCATATATTTT.

The chain has TRBV28 and TRBJ2-5; possible D gene TRBD1, 6 bases. This CDR3 spans 14 amino acids. Per the germline V gene, CDR1 is MDHEN and CDR2 is SYDVKM. Trimming took off 4 bases at V and 4 bases at J, with 13 bases between the two ends. CDR3 region: CASSYQRGRETQYF. DNA for the CDR3: TGTGCCAGCAGTTACCAGAGGGGGAGAGAGACCCAGTACTTC.

This chain joins TRBV6-4 and TRBJ2-5; 10 positions match TRBD2. Germline CDR1 is MRHNA and CDR2 is SNTAGT. Trimming at V came to 8 bases and at J to 0 bases, leaving 9 bases not matched to a gene. The CDR3 runs 16 residues. The CDR3 here is CASLLPGLAYQETQYF. The CDR3 bases are TGTGCCAGCCTGCTCCCGGGACTAGCGTACCAAGAGACCCAGTACTTC.

Only one count was recorded for this clone. The chain employs TRBV15 and TRBJ1-1; the match to TRBD1 covers 8 bases. Germline V gene data show CDR1 as LNHNV and CDR2 as YYDKDF (reference sequence). CDR3 length equals 15 residues. The J segment lost 11 bases and the V segment lost 2 bases, leaving 13 bases of the junction unmatched. CDR3 amino acids: CATSRSTGTGLTAFF. The CDR3 DNA sequence: TGTGCCACCAGCAGATCCACCGGGACAGGTCTTACGGCTTTCTTT. The whole variable domain, remainder taken from reference TRBV15 and TRBJ1-1, is DAMVIQNPRYQVTQFGKPVTLSCSQTLNHNVMYWYQQKSSQAPKLLFHYYDKDFNNEADTPDNFQSRRPNTSFCFLDIRSPGLGDTAMYLCATSRSTGTGLTAFFGQGTRLTVV.

The V and J genes are TRBV7-2 and TRBJ1-1; D perhaps matches TRBD1 (5 bases). The CDR3 covers 13 residues. Trimming cost V 5 bases and J 1 base, with 8 bases left between them. Germline CDR1 is SGHTA and CDR2 is FQGNSA. CDR3 DNA: TGTGCCAGCAGCCCCACAGGGAACACTGAAGCTTTCTTT. Amino acids: CASSPTGNTEAFF. Supplemented by reference TRBV7-2 and TRBJ1-1, the full variable domain reads GAGVSQSPSNKVTEKGKDVELRCDPISGHTALYWYRQSLGQGLEFLIYFQGNSAPDKSGLPSDRFSAERTGGSVSTLTIQRTQQEDSAVYLCASSPTGNTEAFFGQGTRLTVV.

The chain recombines TRBV7-3 with TRBJ1-1; 7 bases align to TRBD1. CDR1 and CDR2 (germline): SGHTA, FQGTGA. V shed 0 bases, J shed 11 bases, and the junction held 9 bases outside the gene matches. The length of the CDR3 is 14 residues. The DNA for the CDR3 is TGTGCCAGCAGCTTAACAGGAGCGACAGGGTTGGCTTTCTTT. Protein: CASSLTGATGLAFF.